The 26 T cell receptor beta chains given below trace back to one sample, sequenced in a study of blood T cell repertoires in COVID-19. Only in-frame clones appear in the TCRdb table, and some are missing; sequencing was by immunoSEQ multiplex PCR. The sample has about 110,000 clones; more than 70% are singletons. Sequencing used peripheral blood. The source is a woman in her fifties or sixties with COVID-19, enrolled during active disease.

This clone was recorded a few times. The CDR3: CASSFRPRTELYGYTF. CDR3 nucleotides: TGTGCCAGCAGTTTTCGGCCGAGGACAGAGCTCTATGGCTACACCTTC. V gene TRBV27 combines with J gene TRBJ1-2, with a tentative D call TRBD1 (6 bases). Germline loops: CDR1 MNHEY, CDR2 SMNVEV (reference sequence). Between the trimmed V and J ends, which lost 3 bases and 4 bases, there was a span of 18 bases. CDR3 length: 16 residues.

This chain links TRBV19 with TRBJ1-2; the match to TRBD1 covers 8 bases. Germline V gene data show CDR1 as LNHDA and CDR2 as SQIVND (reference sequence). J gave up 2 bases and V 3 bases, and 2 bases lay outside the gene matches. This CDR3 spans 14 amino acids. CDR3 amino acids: CASSIRQGNYGYTF. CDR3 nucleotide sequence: TGTGCCAGTAGTATCCGACAGGGGAACTATGGCTACACCTTC.

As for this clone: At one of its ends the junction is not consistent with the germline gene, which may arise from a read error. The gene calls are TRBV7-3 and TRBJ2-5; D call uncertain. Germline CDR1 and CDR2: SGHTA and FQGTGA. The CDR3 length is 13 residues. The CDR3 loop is CASSLNPQEAQYF. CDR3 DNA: TGTGCCAGCAGCTTAAATCCCCAAGAGGCCCAGTACTTC.

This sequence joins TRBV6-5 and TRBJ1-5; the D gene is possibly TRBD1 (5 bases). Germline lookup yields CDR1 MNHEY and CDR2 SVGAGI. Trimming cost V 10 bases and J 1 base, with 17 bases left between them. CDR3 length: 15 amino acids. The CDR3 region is CATGRGISSNQPQHF. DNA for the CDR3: TGTGCCACCGGAAGGGGCATTTCGAGCAATCAGCCCCAGCATTTT.

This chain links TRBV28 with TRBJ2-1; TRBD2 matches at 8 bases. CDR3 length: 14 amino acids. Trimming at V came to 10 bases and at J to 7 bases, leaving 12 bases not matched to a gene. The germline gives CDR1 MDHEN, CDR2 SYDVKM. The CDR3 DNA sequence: TGTGCCACCTTCTTCGGGGGGGGCAGGAATGAGCAGTTCTTC. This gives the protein CATFFGGGRNEQFF.

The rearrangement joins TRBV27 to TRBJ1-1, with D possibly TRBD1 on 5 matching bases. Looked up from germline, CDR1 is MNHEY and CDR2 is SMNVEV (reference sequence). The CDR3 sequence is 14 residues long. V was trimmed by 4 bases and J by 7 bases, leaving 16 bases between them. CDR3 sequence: CASSSLGRAFEAFF. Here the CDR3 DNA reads TGTGCCAGCAGTTCTTTGGGCAGGGCGTTTGAAGCTTTCTTT.

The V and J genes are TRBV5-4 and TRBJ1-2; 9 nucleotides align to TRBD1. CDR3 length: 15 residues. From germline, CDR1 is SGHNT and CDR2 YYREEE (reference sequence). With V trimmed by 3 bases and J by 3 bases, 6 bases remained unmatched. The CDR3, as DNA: TGTGCCAGCAGCTATGGACAGGGGCTTGACTATGGCTACACCTTC. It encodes CASSYGQGLDYGYTF.

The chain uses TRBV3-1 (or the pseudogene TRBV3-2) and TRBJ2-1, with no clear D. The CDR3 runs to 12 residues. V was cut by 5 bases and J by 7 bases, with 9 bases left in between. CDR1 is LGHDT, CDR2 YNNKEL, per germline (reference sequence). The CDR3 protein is CASSLTANEQFF. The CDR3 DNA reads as TGTGCCAGCAGCTTGACTGCGAATGAGCAGTTCTTC.

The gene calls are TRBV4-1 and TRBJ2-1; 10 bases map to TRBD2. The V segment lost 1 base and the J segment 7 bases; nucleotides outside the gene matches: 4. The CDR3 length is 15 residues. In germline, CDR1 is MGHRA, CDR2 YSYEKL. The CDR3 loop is CASSQGSGGGNEQFF. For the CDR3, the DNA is TGCGCCAGCAGCCAAGGAAGCGGGGGGGGTAATGAGCAGTTCTTC.

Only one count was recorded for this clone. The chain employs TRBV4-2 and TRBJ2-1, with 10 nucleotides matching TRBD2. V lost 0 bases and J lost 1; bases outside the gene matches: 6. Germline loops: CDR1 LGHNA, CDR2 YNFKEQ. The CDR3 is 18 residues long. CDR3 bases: TGTGCCAGCAGCCAAGATTGGGCTAGCGGGGGATCCTACAATGAGCAGTTCTTC. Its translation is CASSQDWASGGSYNEQFF.

CDR3 sequence: CASSLYGGRTYNEQFF. The CDR3 DNA is TGTGCCAGCAGCCTCTACGGGGGGCGCACCTACAATGAGCAGTTCTTC. The genes are TRBV3-1 (or the pseudogene TRBV3-2) and TRBJ2-1; perhaps TRBD2 as D (7 bases). The CDR3 is 16 amino acids. CDR1 is LGHDT, CDR2 YNNKEL, per germline (reference sequence). Trimming left V 4 bases short and J 2 bases short, with 15 bases between.

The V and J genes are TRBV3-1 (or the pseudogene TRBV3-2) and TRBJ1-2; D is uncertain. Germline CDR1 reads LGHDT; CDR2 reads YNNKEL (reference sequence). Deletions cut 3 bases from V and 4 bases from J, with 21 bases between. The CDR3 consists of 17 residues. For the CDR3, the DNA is TGTGCCAGCAGCCAGGGTTTCTCTCGGGGTTCGGCCTATGGCTACACCTTC. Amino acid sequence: CASSQGFSRGSAYGYTF.

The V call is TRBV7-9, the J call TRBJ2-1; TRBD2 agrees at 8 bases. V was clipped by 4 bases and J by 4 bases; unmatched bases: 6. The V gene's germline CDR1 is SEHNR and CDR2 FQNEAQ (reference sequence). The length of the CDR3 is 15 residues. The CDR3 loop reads CASSSGGTLYNEQFF. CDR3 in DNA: TGTGCCAGCAGCTCGGGGGGGACATTGTACAATGAGCAGTTCTTC.

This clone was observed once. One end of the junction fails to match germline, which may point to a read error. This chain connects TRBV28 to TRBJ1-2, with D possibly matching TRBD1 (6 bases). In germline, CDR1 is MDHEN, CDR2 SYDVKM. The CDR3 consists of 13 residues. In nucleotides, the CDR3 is TGTGCCAGCAGTTCAACCCCGACAGGTTTTCCAGACTTC. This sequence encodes CASSSTPTGFPDF.

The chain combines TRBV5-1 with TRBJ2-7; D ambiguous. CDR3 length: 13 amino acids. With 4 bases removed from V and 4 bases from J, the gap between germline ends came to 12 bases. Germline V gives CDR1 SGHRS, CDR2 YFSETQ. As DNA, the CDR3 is TGCGCCAGCAGCCCCCTCCCAGGATACGAGCAGTACTTC. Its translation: CASSPLPGYEQYF.

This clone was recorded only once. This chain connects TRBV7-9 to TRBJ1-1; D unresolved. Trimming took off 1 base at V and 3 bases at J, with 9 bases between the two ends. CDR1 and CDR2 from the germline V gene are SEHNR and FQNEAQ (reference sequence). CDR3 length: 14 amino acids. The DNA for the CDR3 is TGTGCCAGCAGCTTAGAACGCGGGTACACTGAAGCTTTCTTT. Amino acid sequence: CASSLERGYTEAFF.

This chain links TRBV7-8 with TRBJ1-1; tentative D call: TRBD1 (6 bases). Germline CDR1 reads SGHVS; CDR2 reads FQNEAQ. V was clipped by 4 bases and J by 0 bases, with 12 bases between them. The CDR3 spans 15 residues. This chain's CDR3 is CASSWGGGLNTEAFF. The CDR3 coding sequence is TGTGCCAGCAGCTGGGGTGGGGGCCTGAACACTGAAGCTTTCTTT. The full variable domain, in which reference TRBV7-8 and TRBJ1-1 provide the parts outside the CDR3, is GAGVSQSPRYKVAKRGQDVALRCDPISGHVSLFWYQQALGQGPEFLTYFQNEAQLDKSGLPSDRFFAERPEGSVSTLKIQRTQQEDSAVYLCASSWGGGLNTEAFFGQGTRLTVV.

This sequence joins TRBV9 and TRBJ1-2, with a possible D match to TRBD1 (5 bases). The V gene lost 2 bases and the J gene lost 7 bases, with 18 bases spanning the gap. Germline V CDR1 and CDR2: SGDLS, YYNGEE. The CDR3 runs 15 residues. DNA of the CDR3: TGTGCCAGCAGCGTTCAGGTGGAGGGGATCGGTGGCTACACCTTC. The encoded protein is CASSVQVEGIGGYTF.

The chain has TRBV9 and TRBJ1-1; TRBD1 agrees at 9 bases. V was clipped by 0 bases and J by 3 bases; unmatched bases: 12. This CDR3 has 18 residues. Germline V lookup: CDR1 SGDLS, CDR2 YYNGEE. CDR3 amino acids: CASSVAVTGGGEHTEAFF. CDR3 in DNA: TGTGCCAGCAGCGTAGCGGTGACAGGGGGTGGGGAACACACTGAAGCTTTCTTT.

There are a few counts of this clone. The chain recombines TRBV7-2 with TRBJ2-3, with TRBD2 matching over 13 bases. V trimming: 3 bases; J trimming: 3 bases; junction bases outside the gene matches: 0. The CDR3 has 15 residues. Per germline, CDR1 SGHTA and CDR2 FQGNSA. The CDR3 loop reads CASSLTSGGTDTQYF. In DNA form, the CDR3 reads TGTGCCAGCAGCTTGACTAGCGGGGGGACAGATACGCAGTATTTT. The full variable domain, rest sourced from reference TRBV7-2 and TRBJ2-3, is GAGVSQSPSNKVTEKGKDVELRCDPISGHTALYWYRQSLGQGLEFLIYFQGNSAPDKSGLPSDRFSAERTGGSVSTLTIQRTQQEDSAVYLCASSLTSGGTDTQYFGPGTRLTVL.

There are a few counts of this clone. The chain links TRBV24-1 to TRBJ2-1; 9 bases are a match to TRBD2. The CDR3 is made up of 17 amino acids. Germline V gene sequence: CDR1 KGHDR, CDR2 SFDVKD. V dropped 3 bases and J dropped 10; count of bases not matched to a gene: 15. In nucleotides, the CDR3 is TGTGCCACCAGTGATCTCCGGGGTAGCGGGGGCGTTAACGAGCAGTTCTTC. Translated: CATSDLRGSGGVNEQFF.

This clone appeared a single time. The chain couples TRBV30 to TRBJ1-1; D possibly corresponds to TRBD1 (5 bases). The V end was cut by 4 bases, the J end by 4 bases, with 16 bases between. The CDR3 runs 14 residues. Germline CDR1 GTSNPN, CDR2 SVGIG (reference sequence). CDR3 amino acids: CAWIVAGYSTEAFF. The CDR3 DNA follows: TGTGCCTGGATTGTTGCAGGGTATAGCACTGAAGCTTTCTTT.

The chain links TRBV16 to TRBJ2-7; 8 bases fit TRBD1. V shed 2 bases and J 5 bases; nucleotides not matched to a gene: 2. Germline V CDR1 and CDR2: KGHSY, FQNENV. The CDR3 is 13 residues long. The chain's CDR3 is CASSQQGAHEQYF. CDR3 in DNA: TGTGCCAGCAGCCAACAGGGGGCCCACGAGCAGTACTTC. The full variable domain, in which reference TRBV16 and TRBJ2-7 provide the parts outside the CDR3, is GEEVAQTPKHLVRGEGQKAKLYCAPIKGHSYVFWYQQVLKNEFKFLISFQNENVFDETGMPKERFSAKCLPNSPCSLEIQATKLEDSAVYFCASSQQGAHEQYFGPGTRLTVT.

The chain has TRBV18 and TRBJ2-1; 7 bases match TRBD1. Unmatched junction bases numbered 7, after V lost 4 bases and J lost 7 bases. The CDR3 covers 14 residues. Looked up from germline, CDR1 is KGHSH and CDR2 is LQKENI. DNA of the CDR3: TGTGCCAGCTCACGTCCGGACAGGCTGAATGAGCAGTTCTTC. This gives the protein CASSRPDRLNEQFF.

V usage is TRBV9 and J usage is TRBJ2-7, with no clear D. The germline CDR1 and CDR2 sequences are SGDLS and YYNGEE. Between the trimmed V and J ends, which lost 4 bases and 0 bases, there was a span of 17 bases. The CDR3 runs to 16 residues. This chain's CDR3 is CASSLGSGGSSYEQYF. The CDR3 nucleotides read TGTGCCAGCAGCCTAGGGTCCGGCGGCTCCTCCTACGAGCAGTACTTC.

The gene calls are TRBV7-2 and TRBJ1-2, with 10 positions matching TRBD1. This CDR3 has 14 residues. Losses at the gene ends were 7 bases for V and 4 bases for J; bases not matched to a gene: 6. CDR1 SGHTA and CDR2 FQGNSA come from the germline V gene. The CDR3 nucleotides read TGTGCCAGCAAGGTGGACAGGGGGGGCTATGGCTACACCTTC. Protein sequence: CASKVDRGGYGYTF.